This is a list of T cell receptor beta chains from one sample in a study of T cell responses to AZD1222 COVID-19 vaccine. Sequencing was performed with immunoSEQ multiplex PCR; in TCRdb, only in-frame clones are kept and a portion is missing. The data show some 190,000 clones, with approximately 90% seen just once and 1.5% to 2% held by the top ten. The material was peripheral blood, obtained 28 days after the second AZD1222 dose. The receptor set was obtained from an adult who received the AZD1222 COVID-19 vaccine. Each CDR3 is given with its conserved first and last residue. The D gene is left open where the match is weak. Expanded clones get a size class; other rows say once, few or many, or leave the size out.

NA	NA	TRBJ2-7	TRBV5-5	CASSLISGAEQYF	TGTGCCAGCAGCTTGATTTCCGGTGCCGAGCAGTACTTC
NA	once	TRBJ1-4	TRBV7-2	CASSLLTGARNEKLFF	TGTGCCAGCAGCTTATTGACGGGGGCGAGAAATGAAAAACTGTTTTTT
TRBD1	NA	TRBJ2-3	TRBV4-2	CASSRTGGEADTQYF	TGTGCCAGCAGCCGAACAGGGGGCGAGGCAGATACGCAGTATTTT
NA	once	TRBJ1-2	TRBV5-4	CASSLAGSYGYTF	TGTGCCAGCAGCTTGGCTGGCAGCTATGGCTACACCTTC
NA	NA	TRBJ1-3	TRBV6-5	CASSYSGPTSGNTIYF	TGTGCCAGCAGTTACTCAGGGCCCACCTCTGGAAACACCATATATTTT
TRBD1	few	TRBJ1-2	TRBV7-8	CASSKDRAGGYTF	TGTGCCAGCAGCAAGGACAGGGCGGGTGGCTACACCTTC
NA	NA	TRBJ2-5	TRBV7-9	CASSSRKETQYF	TGTGCCAGCAGCTCCAGGAAGGAGACCCAGTACTTC
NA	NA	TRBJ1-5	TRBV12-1	CASSFGGGQPSVNQPQHF	TGTGCCAGCAGCTTTGGCGGCGGACAGCCGAGTGTCAATCAGCCCCAGCATTTT
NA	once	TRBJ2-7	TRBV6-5	CASARGGEQYF	TGTGCCAGTGCTAGGGGGGGCGAGCAGTACTTC
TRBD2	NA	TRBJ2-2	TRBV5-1	CASSSGTTTGELFF	TGCGCCAGCAGCTCCGGGACTACAACCGGGGAGCTGTTTTTT
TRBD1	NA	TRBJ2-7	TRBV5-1	CASSLEGATGAFYEQYF	TGCGCCAGCAGCTTGGAGGGGGCGACAGGGGCGTTCTACGAGCAGTACTTC
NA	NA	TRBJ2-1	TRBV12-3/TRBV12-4	CASSRRQGPQFF	TGTGCCAGCAGTCGTAGACAAGGCCCACAGTTCTTC
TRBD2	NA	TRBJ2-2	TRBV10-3	CAIRRLAGDTGELFF	TGTGCCATCAGACGACTAGCGGGGGACACCGGGGAGCTGTTTTTT
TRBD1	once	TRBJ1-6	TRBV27	CASSFDRGSPLHF	TGTGCCAGCAGTTTCGACAGGGGTTCACCCCTCCACTTT
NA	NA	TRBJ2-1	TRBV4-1	CASSLVWSGYNEQFF	TGCGCCAGCAGCCTTGTATGGAGCGGCTACAATGAGCAGTTCTTC
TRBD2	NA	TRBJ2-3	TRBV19	CASSIDPRTSGRGGTDTQYF	TGTGCCAGTAGTATAGATCCGAGGACTAGCGGGAGGGGGGGCACAGATACGCAGTATTTT
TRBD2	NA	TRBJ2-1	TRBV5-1	CASSRGLGVNEQFF	TGCGCCAGCAGCAGGGGACTAGGTGTTAATGAGCAGTTCTTC
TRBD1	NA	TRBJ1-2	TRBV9	CASSPSGGNYGYTF	TGTGCCAGCAGCCCTTCAGGGGGCAACTATGGCTACACCTTC
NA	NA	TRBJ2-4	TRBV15	CATSRVRILAKNIQYF	TGTGCCACCAGCAGAGTGAGGATTCTAGCCAAAAACATTCAGTACTTC
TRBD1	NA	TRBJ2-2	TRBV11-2	CASSPGTGGGEEELFF	TGTGCCAGCAGCCCTGGGACAGGGGGAGGGGAGGAGGAGCTGTTTTTT
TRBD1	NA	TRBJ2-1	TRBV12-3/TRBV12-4	CASSPGGYEQFF	TGTGCCAGCAGTCCAGGGGGCTATGAGCAGTTCTTC
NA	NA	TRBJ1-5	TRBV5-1	CASSYGGAYSNQPQHF	TGCGCCAGCAGCTATGGGGGGGCCTATAGCAATCAGCCCCAGCATTTT
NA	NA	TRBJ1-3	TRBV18	CASSPQLQVNSGNTIYF	TGTGCCAGCTCACCACAGCTTCAGGTTAACTCTGGAAACACCATATATTTT
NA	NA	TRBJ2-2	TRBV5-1	CASSEVEGSGTGELFF	TGCGCCAGCAGCGAGGTAGAGGGTTCGGGCACCGGGGAGCTGTTTTTT
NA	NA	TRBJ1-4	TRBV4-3	CASSQDVKDSHFF	TGCGCCAGCAGCCAAGACGTGAAGGACAGCCACTTTTTT
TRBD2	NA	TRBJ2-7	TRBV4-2	CASSQEERESYEQYF	TGTGCCAGCAGCCAAGAAGAGCGGGAGTCCTACGAGCAGTACTTC
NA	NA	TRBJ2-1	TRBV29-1	CSVLTPPSYNEQFF	TGCAGCGTACTAACACCGCCGTCCTACAATGAGCAGTTCTTC
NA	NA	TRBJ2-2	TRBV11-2	CASSPSGTGELFF	TGTGCCAGCAGCCCTTCGGGCACCGGGGAGCTGTTTTTT
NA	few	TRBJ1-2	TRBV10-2	CASSELRRQDYTF	TGCGCCAGCAGTGAGCTACGACGGCAGGACTACACCTTC
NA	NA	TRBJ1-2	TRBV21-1	CASSRTGTLGGYTF	TGTGCCAGCAGCAGAACCGGGACATTAGGCGGCTACACCTTC
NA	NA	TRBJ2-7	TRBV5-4	CASSRRTDSPHEQYF	TGTGCCAGCAGCCGTAGGACAGACTCCCCCCACGAGCAGTACTTC
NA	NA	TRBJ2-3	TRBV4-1	CASSQREGRLARDTQYF	TGCGCCAGCAGCCAACGTGAGGGTCGGCTAGCAAGAGATACGCAGTATTTT
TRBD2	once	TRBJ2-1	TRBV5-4	CASSLALGLAGYNEQFF	TGTGCCAGCAGCTTGGCCTTGGGACTAGCGGGATACAATGAGCAGTTCTTC
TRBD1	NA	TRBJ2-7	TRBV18	CASSPRTGAGFYEQYF	TGTGCCAGCTCACCCAGGACAGGAGCCGGATTCTACGAGCAGTACTTC
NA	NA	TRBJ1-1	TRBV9	CASSVPRGGANTEAFF	TGTGCCAGCAGCGTACCCAGAGGGGGGGCGAACACTGAAGCTTTCTTT
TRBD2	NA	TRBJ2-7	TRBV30	CAWTFSGRRTYEQYF	TGTGCCTGGACCTTCAGCGGGAGGAGAACCTACGAGCAGTACTTC
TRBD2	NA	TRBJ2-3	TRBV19	CASSIVGLAGGSDTQYF	TGTGCCAGTAGTATAGTAGGACTAGCGGGAGGATCAGATACGCAGTATTTT